Below, one TCR beta chain is given with its context. The germline V gene has CDR1 LNHNV and CDR2 YYDKDF (reference sequence). V was shortened by 1 base and J by 11 bases, with 12 bases between the two germline ends. This CDR3 comprises 14 residues. The sample belongs to a study of T cell responses to AZD1222 COVID-19 vaccine. TCRdb's copy holds only in-frame clones and misses some; the assay was immunoSEQ multiplex PCR. The profile shows under 95,000 clones, about 83% of them singletons. This clonotype was sampled from an adult who received the AZD1222 COVID-19 vaccine. Sequencing was performed on peripheral blood, taken 28 days after the second AZD1222 dose. V gene TRBV15 combines with J gene TRBJ1-6; D is ambiguous. The CDR3 reads CATSRVDPATPLHF. The CDR3 bases are TGTGCCACCAGCAGAGTAGACCCGGCAACACCCCTCCACTTT.